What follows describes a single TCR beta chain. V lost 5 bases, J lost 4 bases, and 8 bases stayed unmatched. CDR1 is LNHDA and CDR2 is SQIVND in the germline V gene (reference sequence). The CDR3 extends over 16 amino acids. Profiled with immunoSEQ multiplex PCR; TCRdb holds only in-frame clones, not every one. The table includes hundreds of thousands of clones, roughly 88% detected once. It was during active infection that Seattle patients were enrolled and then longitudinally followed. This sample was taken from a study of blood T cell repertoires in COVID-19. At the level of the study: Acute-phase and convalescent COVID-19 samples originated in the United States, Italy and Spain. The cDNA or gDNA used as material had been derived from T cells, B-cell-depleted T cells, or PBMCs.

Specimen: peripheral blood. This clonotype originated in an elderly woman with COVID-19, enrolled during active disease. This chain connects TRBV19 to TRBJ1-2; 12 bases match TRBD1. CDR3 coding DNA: TGTGCCAGTAGTTTGAAGGGACAGGGGGCTATCTATGGCTACACCTTC. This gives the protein CASSLKGQGAIYGYTF.